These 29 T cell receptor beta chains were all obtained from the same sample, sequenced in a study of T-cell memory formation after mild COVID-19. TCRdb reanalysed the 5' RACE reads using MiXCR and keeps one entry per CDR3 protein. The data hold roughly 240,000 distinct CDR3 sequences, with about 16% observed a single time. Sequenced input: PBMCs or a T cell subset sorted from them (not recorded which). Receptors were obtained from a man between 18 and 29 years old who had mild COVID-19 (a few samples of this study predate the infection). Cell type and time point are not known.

Here the CDR3 DNA reads TGTGCCAGCAGTTCTATAAAACTAGCCCCCTACGAGCAGTACGTC. Protein sequence: CASSSIKLAPYEQYV. The chain links TRBV28 to TRBJ2-7, with D tentatively TRBD2 (6 bases). V lost 4 bases and J 2 bases, leaving 15 bases between the germline ends. The CDR3 is 15 amino acids. CDR1 MDHEN and CDR2 SYDVKM come from the germline V gene.

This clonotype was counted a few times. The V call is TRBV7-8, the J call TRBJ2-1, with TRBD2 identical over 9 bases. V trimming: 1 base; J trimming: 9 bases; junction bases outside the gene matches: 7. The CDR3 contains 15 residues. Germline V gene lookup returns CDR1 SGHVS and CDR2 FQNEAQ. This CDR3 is CASSLEAGGRREQFF. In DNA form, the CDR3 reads TGTGCCAGCAGCTTAGAAGCGGGGGGAAGACGTGAGCAGTTCTTC.

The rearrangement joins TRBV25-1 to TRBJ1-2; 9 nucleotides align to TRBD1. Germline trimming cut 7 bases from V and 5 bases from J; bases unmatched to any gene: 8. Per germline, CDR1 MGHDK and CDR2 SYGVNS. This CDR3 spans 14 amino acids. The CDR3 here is CASKPGQGSYGYTF. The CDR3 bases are TGTGCCAGCAAACCGGGACAGGGTTCTTATGGCTACACCTTC.

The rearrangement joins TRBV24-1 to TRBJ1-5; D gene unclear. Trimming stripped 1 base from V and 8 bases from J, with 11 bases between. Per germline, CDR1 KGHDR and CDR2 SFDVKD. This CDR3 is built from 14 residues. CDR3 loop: CATSDLQTGKPQHF. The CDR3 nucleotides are TGTGCCACCAGTGATTTACAGACTGGGAAGCCCCAGCATTTT.

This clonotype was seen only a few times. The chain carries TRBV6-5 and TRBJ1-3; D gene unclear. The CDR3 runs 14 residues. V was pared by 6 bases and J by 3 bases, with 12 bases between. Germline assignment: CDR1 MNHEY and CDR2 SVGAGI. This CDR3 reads CASSSGNYGNTIYF. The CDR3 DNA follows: TGTGCCAGCAGCTCGGGAAACTATGGAAACACCATATATTTT.

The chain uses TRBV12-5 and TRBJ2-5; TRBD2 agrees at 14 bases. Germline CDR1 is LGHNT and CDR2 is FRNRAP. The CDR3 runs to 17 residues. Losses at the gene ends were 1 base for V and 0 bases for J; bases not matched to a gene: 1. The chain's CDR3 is CASGLAGLAGDQETQYF. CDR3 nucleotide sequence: TGTGCTAGTGGTTTGGCGGGACTAGCGGGGGACCAAGAGACCCAGTACTTC.

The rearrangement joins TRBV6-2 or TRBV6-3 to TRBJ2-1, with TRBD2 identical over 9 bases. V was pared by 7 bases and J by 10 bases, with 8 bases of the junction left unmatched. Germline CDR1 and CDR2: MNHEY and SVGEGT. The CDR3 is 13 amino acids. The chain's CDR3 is CASNSGGPREQFF. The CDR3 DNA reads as TGTGCCAGCAATAGCGGGGGCCCGAGGGAGCAGTTCTTC.

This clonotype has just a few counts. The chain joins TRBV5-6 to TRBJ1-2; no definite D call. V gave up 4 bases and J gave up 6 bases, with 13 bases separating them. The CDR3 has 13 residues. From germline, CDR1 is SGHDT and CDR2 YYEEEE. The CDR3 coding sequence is TGTGCCAGCAGCAGAACGTGGCGGGATGGCTACACCTTC. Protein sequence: CASSRTWRDGYTF.

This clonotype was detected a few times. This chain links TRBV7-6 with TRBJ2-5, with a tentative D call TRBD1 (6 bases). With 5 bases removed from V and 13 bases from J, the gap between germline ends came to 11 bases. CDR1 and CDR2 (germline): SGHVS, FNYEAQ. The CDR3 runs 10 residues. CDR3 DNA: TGTGCCAGCAGCCCAGGGGAACTGTACTTC. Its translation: CASSPGELYF.

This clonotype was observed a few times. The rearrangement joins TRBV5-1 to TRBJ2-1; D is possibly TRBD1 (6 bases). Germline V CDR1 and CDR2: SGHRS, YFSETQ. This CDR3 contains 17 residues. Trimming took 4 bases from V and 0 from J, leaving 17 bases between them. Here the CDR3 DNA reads TGCGCCAGCAGCAACTCACAGGGCAGTAGCTCCTACAATGAGCAGTTCTTC. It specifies CASSNSQGSSSYNEQFF.

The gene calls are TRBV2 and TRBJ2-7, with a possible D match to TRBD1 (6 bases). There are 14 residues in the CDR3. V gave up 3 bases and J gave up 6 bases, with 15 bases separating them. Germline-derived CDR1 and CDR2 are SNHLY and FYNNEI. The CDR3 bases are TGTGCCAGCAGTGACCAGGGGCGCCCGGGCGAGCAGTACTTC. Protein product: CASSDQGRPGEQYF.

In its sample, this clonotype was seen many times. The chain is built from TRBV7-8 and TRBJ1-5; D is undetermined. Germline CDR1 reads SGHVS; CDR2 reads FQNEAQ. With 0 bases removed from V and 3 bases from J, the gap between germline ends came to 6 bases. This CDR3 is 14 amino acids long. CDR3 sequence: CASSLAGHNQPQHF. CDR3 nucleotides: TGTGCCAGCAGCTTAGCAGGTCACAATCAGCCCCAGCATTTT. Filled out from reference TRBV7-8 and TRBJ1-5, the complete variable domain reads GAGVSQSPRYKVAKRGQDVALRCDPISGHVSLFWYQQALGQGPEFLTYFQNEAQLDKSGLPSDRFFAERPEGSVSTLKIQRTQQEDSAVYLCASSLAGHNQPQHFGDGTRLSIL.

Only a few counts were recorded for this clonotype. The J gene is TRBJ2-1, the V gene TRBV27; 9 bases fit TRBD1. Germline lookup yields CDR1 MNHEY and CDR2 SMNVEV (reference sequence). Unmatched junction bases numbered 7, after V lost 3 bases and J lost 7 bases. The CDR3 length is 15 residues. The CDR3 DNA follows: TGTGCCAGCAGTTTTACAGGGGGCGCGGGTAATGAGCAGTTCTTC. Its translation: CASSFTGGAGNEQFF.

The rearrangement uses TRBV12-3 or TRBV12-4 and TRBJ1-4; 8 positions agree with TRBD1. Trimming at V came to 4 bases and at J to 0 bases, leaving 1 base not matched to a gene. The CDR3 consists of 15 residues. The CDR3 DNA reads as TGTGCCAGCAGTTCGACAGGGGCAACTAATGAAAAACTGTTTTTT. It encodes CASSSTGATNEKLFF.

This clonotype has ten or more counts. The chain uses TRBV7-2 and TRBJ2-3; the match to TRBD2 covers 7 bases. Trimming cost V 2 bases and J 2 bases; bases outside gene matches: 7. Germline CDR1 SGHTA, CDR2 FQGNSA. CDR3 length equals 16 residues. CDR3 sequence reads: CASSLYLGGNTDTQYF. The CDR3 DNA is TGTGCCAGCAGCTTATATCTGGGGGGGAACACAGATACGCAGTATTTT.

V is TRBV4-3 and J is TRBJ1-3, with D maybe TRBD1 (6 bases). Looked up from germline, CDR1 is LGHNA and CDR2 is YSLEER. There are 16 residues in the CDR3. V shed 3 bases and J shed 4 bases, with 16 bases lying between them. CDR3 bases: TGCGCCAGCAGCCATAGAAGGGGGGCTGTGGGAAACACCATATATTTT. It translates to CASSHRRGAVGNTIYF.

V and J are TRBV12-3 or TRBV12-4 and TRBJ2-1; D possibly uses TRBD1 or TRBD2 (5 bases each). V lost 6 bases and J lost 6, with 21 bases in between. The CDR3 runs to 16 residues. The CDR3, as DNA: TGTGCCAGCAGCCCGATTTCGTGGGGGAAGGGCAATGAGCAGTTCTTC. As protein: CASSPISWGKGNEQFF.

In nucleotides, the CDR3 is TGTGCCAGCACCCGATCGGGGGAGACAGATACGCAGTATTTT. It codes for CASTRSGETDTQYF. The chain recombines TRBV7-2 with TRBJ2-3, with TRBD2 as a possible D gene (6 bases). CDR3 length: 14 amino acids. Per germline, CDR1 SGHTA and CDR2 FQGNSA. Between the trimmed V and J ends, which lost 7 bases and 3 bases, there was a span of 14 bases.

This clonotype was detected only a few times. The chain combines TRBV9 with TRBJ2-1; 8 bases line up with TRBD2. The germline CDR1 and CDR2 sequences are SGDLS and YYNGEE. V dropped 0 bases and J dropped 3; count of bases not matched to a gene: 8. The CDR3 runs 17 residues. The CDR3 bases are TGTGCCAGCAGCGTAGAAGCTAGCGGGTCCGACTACAATGAGCAGTTCTTC. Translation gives CASSVEASGSDYNEQFF.

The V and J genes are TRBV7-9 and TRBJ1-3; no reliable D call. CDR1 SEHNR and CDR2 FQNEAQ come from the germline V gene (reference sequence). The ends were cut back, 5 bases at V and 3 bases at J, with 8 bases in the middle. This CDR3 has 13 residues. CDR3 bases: TGTGCCAGCAGCGGATCCTATGGAAACACCATATATTTT. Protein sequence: CASSGSYGNTIYF.

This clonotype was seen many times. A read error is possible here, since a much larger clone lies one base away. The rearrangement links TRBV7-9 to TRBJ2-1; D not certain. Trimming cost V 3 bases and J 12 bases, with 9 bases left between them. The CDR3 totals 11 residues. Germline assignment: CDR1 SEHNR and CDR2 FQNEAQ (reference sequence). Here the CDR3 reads CASSFTRRQFF. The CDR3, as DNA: TGTGCCAGCAGCTTCACTCGGAGGCAGTTCTTC.

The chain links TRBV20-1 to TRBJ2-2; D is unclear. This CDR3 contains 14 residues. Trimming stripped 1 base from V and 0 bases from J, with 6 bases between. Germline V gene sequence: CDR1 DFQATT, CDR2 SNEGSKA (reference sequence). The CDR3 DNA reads TGCAGTGCTAGAGGACCCGCGAACACCGGGGAGCTGTTTTTT. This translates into CSARGPANTGELFF.

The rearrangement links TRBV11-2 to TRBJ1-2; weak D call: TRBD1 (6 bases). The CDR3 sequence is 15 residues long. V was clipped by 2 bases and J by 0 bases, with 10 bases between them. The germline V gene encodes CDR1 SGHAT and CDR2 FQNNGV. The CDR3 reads CASSLMRTANYGYTF. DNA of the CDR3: TGTGCCAGCAGCTTAATGCGGACAGCTAACTATGGCTACACCTTC. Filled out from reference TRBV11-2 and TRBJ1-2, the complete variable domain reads EAGVAQSPRYKIIEKRQSVAFWCNPISGHATLYWYQQILGQGPKLLIQFQNNGVVDDSQLPKDRFSAERLKGVDSTLKIQPAKLEDSAVYLCASSLMRTANYGYTFGSGTRLTVV.

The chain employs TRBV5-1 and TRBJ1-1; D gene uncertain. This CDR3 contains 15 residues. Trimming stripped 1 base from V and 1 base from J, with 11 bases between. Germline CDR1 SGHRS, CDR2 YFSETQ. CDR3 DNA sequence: TGCGCCAGCAGCTTGTTATGGCAGGCGAACACTGAAGCTTTCTTT. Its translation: CASSLLWQANTEAFF.

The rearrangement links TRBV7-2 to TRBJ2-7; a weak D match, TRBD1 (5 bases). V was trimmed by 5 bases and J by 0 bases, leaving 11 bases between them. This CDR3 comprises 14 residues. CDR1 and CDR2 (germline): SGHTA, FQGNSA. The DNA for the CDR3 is TGTGCCAGCAGCCGGAACCAGGGCTCCTACGAGCAGTACTTC. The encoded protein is CASSRNQGSYEQYF. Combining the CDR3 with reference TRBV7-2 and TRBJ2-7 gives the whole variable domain GAGVSQSPSNKVTEKGKDVELRCDPISGHTALYWYRQSLGQGLEFLIYFQGNSAPDKSGLPSDRFSAERTGGSVSTLTIQRTQQEDSAVYLCASSRNQGSYEQYFGPGTRLTVT.

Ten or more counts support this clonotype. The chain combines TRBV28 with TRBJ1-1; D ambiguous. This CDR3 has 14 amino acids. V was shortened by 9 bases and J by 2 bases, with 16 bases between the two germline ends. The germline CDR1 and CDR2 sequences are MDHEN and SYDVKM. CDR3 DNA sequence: TGTGCCAGTCTCCCCCAGGCCTTCAACACTGAAGCTTTCTTT. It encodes CASLPQAFNTEAFF.

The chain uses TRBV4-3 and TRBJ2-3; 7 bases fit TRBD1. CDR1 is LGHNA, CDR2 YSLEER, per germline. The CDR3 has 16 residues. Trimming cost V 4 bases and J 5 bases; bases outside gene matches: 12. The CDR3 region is CASSPLTQGNEDTQYF. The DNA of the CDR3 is TGCGCCAGCAGCCCATTGACACAGGGGAATGAAGATACGCAGTATTTT.

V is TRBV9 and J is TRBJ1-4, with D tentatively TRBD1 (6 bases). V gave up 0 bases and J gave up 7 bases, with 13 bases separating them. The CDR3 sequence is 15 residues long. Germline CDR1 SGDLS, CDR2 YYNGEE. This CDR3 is CASSVEAGVGEKLFF. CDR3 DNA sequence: TGTGCCAGCAGCGTAGAGGCAGGGGTCGGTGAAAAACTGTTTTTT.

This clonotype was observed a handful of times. As DNA, the CDR3 is TGCAGTGCCAGTCCCCGTGTAGGGCCCCGGAGGGGCCAGTACTTC. Its translation is CSASPRVGPRRGQYF. V usage is TRBV20-1 and J usage is TRBJ2-5; a weak D match, TRBD2 (6 bases). V was trimmed by 6 bases and J by 10 bases, leaving 27 bases between them. The CDR3 totals 15 residues. Per the germline V gene, CDR1 is DFQATT and CDR2 is SNEGSKA (reference sequence).